These 11 T cell receptor beta chains came from one sample sequenced in a study of control samples from healthy donors and cancer patients. Sequenced by immunoSEQ multiplex PCR; TCRdb stores in-frame clones only, minus some. The data contain about 79,000 clones, over 85% of them seen just once; the ten biggest clones take up around 1.3%. The sequenced sample consisted of PBMCs. The source is a woman between 40 and 50 years old with lung cancer.

The chain has TRBV21-1 and TRBJ2-5; TRBD2 was called by the table and not checked on the DNA. TRBV21-1 is a pseudogene segment. The CDR3 totals 16 residues. In DNA form, the CDR3 reads TGTGCCAGCAGGGAATGGGGACTAGCGGGGGGGCCAACCCAGTACTTC. Encoded protein: CASREWGLAGGPTQYF.

The chain uses TRBV2 and TRBJ2-3, with 7 positions matching TRBD2. CDR1 is SNHLY, CDR2 FYNNEI, per germline. This CDR3 contains 16 residues. V lost 11 bases, J lost 0 bases, and 14 bases stayed unmatched. The CDR3 region has the DNA TGTGCCTCCGGGGGGTTAGGGAAGCCTAGCACAGATACGCAGTATTTT. Its protein product is CASGGLGKPSTDTQYF.

This clone came up once. The V and J genes are TRBV6-4 and TRBJ1-1; D not resolved. The CDR3 has 13 amino acids. The ends were cut back, 0 bases at V and 7 bases at J, with 9 bases in the middle. The germline gives CDR1 MRHNA, CDR2 SNTAGT. The CDR3 protein is CASSDSNSREAFF. CDR3 bases: TGTGCCAGCAGTGACTCAAATAGCCGTGAAGCTTTCTTT.

As regards this clone: The junction departs from the called germline gene at one end, perhaps through a read error. This same CDR3 is encoded by further DNA sequences in the sample. The chain links TRBV12-5 to TRBJ1-3, with D hard to call. Germline CDR1 LGHNT, CDR2 FRNRAP. There are 13 residues in the CDR3. This CDR3 reads CASGLDPQNTIYF. The CDR3 DNA follows: TGTGCCAGTGGTTTGGACCCCCAGAACACCATATATTTT.

This chain joins TRBV24-1 and TRBJ2-7, with a tentative D call TRBD1 (6 bases). This CDR3 comprises 15 residues. The germline V and J ends were trimmed by 3 bases and 0 bases, with 11 bases remaining between them. Germline V gives CDR1 KGHDR, CDR2 SFDVKD. The CDR3 region has the DNA TGTGCCACCAGTGATCAGACAGGCTACTCCTACGAGCAGTACTTC. Its translation: CATSDQTGYSYEQYF.

The chain links TRBV7-9 to TRBJ1-3; D is uncertain. The CDR3 contains 14 residues. Germline V gene data show CDR1 as SEHNR and CDR2 as FQNEAQ (reference sequence). With 2 bases removed from V and 0 bases from J, the gap between germline ends came to 5 bases. CDR3 region: CASSLLTSGNTIYF. DNA of the CDR3: TGTGCCAGCAGCTTACTGACCTCTGGAAACACCATATATTTT.

This clone was found many times. The J gene is TRBJ1-4, the V gene TRBV20-1; D remains ambiguous. The CDR3 consists of 11 residues. Germline lookup yields CDR1 DFQATT and CDR2 SNEGSKA (reference sequence). V was clipped by 1 base and J by 4 bases, with 1 base between them. CDR3 sequence (DNA): TGCAGTGCTAGAGTTAATGAAAAACTGTTTTTT. As protein: CSARVNEKLFF.

The CDR3 DNA reads TGTGCCAGCAGCCACCGGGACAGGGGAGTCACAGATACGCAGTATTTT. Translated: CASSHRDRGVTDTQYF. V is TRBV3-1 (or the pseudogene TRBV3-2) and J is TRBJ2-3, with 10 bases that match TRBD1. The CDR3 extends over 16 amino acids. V dropped 3 bases and J dropped 2; count of bases not matched to a gene: 5. The germline CDR1 and CDR2 sequences are LGHDT and YNNKEL (reference sequence).

The genes are TRBV11-3 and TRBJ1-1; tentative D call: TRBD1 (5 bases). Germline lookup yields CDR1 SGHNT and CDR2 YENEEA. Trimming removed 6 bases from V and 4 bases from J, with 15 bases in between. The CDR3 runs to 14 residues. DNA of the CDR3: TGTGCCAGCAGTGTCCTTCAGGGTTCCACTGAAGCTTTCTTT. Its translation is CASSVLQGSTEAFF.

The CDR3 sequence: CASSQDLGGSRIATDTQYF. The CDR3 bases are TGTGCCAGCAGCCAAGATCTTGGTGGTAGTCGGATCGCCACAGATACGCAGTATTTT. The chain couples TRBV4-2 to TRBJ2-3; no clear D. Deletions cut 0 bases from V and 2 bases from J, with 21 bases between. CDR3 length equals 19 residues. CDR1 is LGHNA and CDR2 is YNFKEQ in the germline V gene.

The chain uses TRBV28 and TRBJ1-2, with no clear D. Trimming cost V 8 bases and J 5 bases, with 9 bases left between them. Germline CDR1 is MDHEN and CDR2 is SYDVKM. This CDR3 has 11 residues. CDR3 loop: CASGKSYGYTF. CDR3 bases: TGTGCCAGCGGGAAGTCTTATGGCTACACCTTC.